What follows are 2 T cell receptor beta chains derived from one specimen sequenced in a study of T cell changes during pregnancy in multiple sclerosis. Produced via immunoSEQ multiplex PCR; TCRdb's table is partial and in-frame only. Among 65,000 to 90,000 clones listed, approximately 91% were seen once. Sample: CD4+ T cells from peripheral blood mononuclear cells, taken after pregnancy. Receptor source: a female donor with multiple sclerosis, enrolled in a pregnancy study.

In this sample, this clone turned up a few times. The J gene is TRBJ1-6, the V gene TRBV29-1; TRBD1 matches at 7 bases. Germline assignment: CDR1 SQVTM and CDR2 ANQGSEA. The CDR3 has 15 amino acids. J lost 6 bases, V lost 8 bases, and 13 bases had no gene match. In DNA, the CDR3 is TGCAGCCTAACGCCCATTAGGACAGGTAATTCACCCCTCCACTTT. Its translation is CSLTPIRTGNSPLHF. Full variable domain (outside the CDR3, taken from reference TRBV29-1 and TRBJ1-6): SAVISQKPSRDICQRGTSLTIQCQVDSQVTMMFWYRQQPGQSLTLIATANQGSEATYESGFVIDKFPISRPNLTFSTLTVSNMSPEDSSIYLCSLTPIRTGNSPLHFGNGTRLTVT.

The rearrangement uses TRBV6-6 and TRBJ2-3; D may be TRBD2 (6 bases). The CDR3 extends over 14 amino acids. V dropped 2 bases and J dropped 8 bases, with 14 bases sitting between them. CDR1 is MNHNY and CDR2 is SVGAGI in the germline V gene (reference sequence). CDR3 residues: CASSYGTQGGTQYF. The DNA of the CDR3 is TGTGCCAGCAGTTACGGGACTCAGGGCGGTACGCAGTATTTT.